Below are 7 T cell receptor beta chains sequenced from a single sample in a study of beta chain features in type 1 diabetes. cDNA synthesis used the whole RNA isolate, giving expressed TCRB sequences. The protocol was immunoSEQ multiplex PCR, while the TCRdb copy is restricted to in-frame clones and leaves out a portion. The table lists roughly 500,000 clones, about an eighth of them singletons. The sample was naive CD4+ T cells from blood. The receptors derive from a woman aged 18-29 years in good health.

This clone was seen only a few times. The chain carries TRBV6-5 and TRBJ2-3, with TRBD1 identical over 7 bases. Germline assignment: CDR1 MNHEY and CDR2 SVGAGI. V lost 4 bases to trimming and J lost 4 bases; unmatched junction nucleotides: 5. The CDR3 spans 14 residues. CDR3 sequence (DNA): TGTGCCAGCAGTTTAGGGACAGTAGCAGATACGCAGTATTTT. Its protein product is CASSLGTVADTQYF.

There are a few counts of this clone. This rearrangement joins TRBV5-6 to TRBJ2-1; weak D call: TRBD2 (6 bases). The CDR3 extends over 14 amino acids. The germline CDR1 and CDR2 sequences are SGHDT and YYEEEE. Trimming pared 1 base from V and 15 bases from J, leaving 20 bases between. DNA of the CDR3: TGTGCCAGCAGCTTGTTTTTTGCGGGAAATCACCCGTTCTTC. Residues: CASSLFFAGNHPFF. The whole variable domain, filled in from reference TRBV5-6 and TRBJ2-1, reads DAGVTQSPTHLIKTRGQQVTLRCSPKSGHDTVSWYQQALGQGPQFIFQYYEEEERQRGNFPDRFSGHQFPNYSSELNVNALLLGDSALYLCASSLFFAGNHPFFGPGTRLTVL.

This clone was detected a few times. V and J are TRBV11-2 and TRBJ2-3; D is possibly TRBD2 (6 bases). This CDR3 comprises 15 residues. Germline V gives CDR1 SGHAT, CDR2 FQNNGV. With 4 bases removed from V and 0 bases from J, the gap between germline ends came to 11 bases. The chain's CDR3 is CASSWGRTSTDTQYF. For the CDR3, the DNA is TGTGCCAGCAGCTGGGGGAGGACGAGCACAGATACGCAGTATTTT.

Concerning this clone itself: At one of its ends the junction is not consistent with the germline gene, which may arise from a read error. The rearrangement uses TRBV7-7 and TRBJ2-5; maybe TRBD2 (5 bases). This CDR3 comprises 14 residues. CDR1 is SSHAT, CDR2 FNYEAQ, per germline (reference sequence). The CDR3 loop is CASSKTARRETQYF. The DNA for the CDR3 is TGTGCTAGCAGCAAAACGGCCCGGAGGGAGACCCAGTACTTC.

This clone came up a few times. This chain connects TRBV11-2 to TRBJ2-7, with a possible D match to TRBD1 (5 bases). Between the trimmed V and J ends, which lost 1 base and 0 bases, there was a span of 10 bases. Per germline, CDR1 SGHAT and CDR2 FQNNGV. This CDR3 region has 15 residues. In DNA form, the CDR3 reads TGTGCCAGCAGCTTAGCTACAGGCATCTCCTACGAGCAGTACGTC. As protein: CASSLATGISYEQYV.

The chain joins TRBV6-6 to TRBJ1-6; no definite D call. The V gene lost 6 bases and the J gene lost 10 bases, with 16 bases spanning the gap. Germline V CDR1 and CDR2: MNHNY, SVGAGI (reference sequence). The CDR3 length is 14 residues. CDR3 DNA sequence: TGTGCCAGCAGGCGCAATGGGGAGCACTCACCCCTCCACTTT. Translation gives CASRRNGEHSPLHF.

CDR3 in amino acids: CASRDLRATGPDTQYF. For the CDR3, the DNA is TGTGCCAGCAGAGACCTGCGGGCAACGGGCCCAGATACGCAGTATTTT. The V call is TRBV6-6, the J call TRBJ2-3; the D gene is possibly TRBD2 (5 bases). CDR1 MNHNY and CDR2 SVGAGI come from the germline V gene (reference sequence). V lost 6 bases, J lost 4 bases, and 20 bases lay in between. The CDR3 sequence is 16 residues long.